The source of this TCR beta chain is a study of early T cells in non-severe SARS-CoV-2 infection. Attached unique molecular identifiers marked individual cDNA molecules. TCRdb called the 5' RACE reads again in MiXCR, with one record for every CDR3 protein. The table shows roughly 28,000 distinct CDR3 sequences, with about 4.2% occurring only once. There are 13 residues in the CDR3. Trimming left V 0 bases short and J 5 bases short, with 8 bases between. Germline lookup yields CDR1 SGHKS and CDR2 YYEKEE (reference sequence). This TCR derives from an adult who was a healthcare worker with PCR-confirmed SARS-CoV-2 infection or an uninfected control (not recorded which). The specimen sequenced was whole blood. The V gene is TRBV5-5, the J gene TRBJ2-5, with D unresolved. The CDR3 loop reads CASSLGVFETQYF. DNA of the CDR3: TGTGCCAGCAGCTTGGGAGTTTTCGAGACCCAGTACTTC.